The clone carrying this T cell receptor (beta chain) was detected a few times. Its antigen is not identified. With V trimmed by 1 base and J by 8 bases, 11 bases remained unmatched. The CDR3 has 16 residues. The germline gives CDR1 SEHNR, CDR2 FQNEAQ (reference sequence). The donors comprised healthy bone marrow donors. It was with 60 Vbeta and 13 Jbeta primers that the PCR ran. In the source study's methods: Later work found approximately 80 million unique TCR beta chains, with around 10 million shared. Repertoires were generated with immunoSEQ multiplex PCR, while TCRdb's copy carries only in-frame clones and drops some. That table gives V, J and clone size, and the DNA gave D and trimming. The data show approximately 160,000 clones, with 77% seen just once and 1.4% to 1.5% held by the top ten. This sample was taken from a study of cytomegalovirus exposure and HLA in healthy donors. Study-wide results and limits: A prior analysis recorded that most TCR beta V segments were productive about 87% or about 30% of the time.

Sequencing input: PBMCs. This receptor was obtained from a woman aged 25-40 years in good health and CMV-seropositive. J is TRBJ1-5 and V is TRBV7-9; 7 positions agree with TRBD1. The CDR3 DNA is TGTGCCAGCAGCTTAGGGGAAACAGGGGATTTGGAGCCCCAGCATTTT. As protein: CASSLGETGDLEPQHF.